What follows is one TCR beta chain and its context. The antigen is unknown. TCRdb itself ran the 5' RACE reads through MiXCR, one entry per CDR3 protein. The sample lists under 500,000 distinct CDR3 sequences, over 11% seen once, with about 0.94% in the top ten. With 0 bases clipped from V and 7 bases from J, the junction kept 8 bases outside the gene matches. The CDR3 totals 16 residues. The germline V gene has CDR1 SGHTA and CDR2 FQGNSA. This sample is drawn from a study of identical twins. Whole-study findings and limits: Cross-sectional statistical analysis, not tracking of the same donors, underpinned the conclusions.

Everyone who gave samples was a healthy Caucasian. This same sample was also taken into another study, of yellow fever vaccine responses in identical twins.

The sequencing input was CD4+ T cells sorted from blood. The chain has TRBV7-2 and TRBJ2-1, with 8 bases fitting TRBD1. This TCR came from a woman aged 18 to 35 in good health. The CDR3 DNA sequence: TGTGCCAGCAGCTTAGCGCCCAGGGGGCTGGTAAATGAGCAGTTCTTC. Translated: CASSLAPRGLVNEQFF. Together with reference TRBV7-2 and TRBJ2-1, the CDR3 gives the full variable domain: GAGVSQSPSNKVTEKGKDVELRCDPISGHTALYWYRQSLGQGLEFLIYFQGNSAPDKSGLPSDRFSAERTGGSVSTLTIQRTQQEDSAVYLCASSLAPRGLVNEQFFGPGTRLTVL.